The rows below give T cell receptor beta chains drawn from one sample of a study of coeliac disease. Repertoires were generated with immunoSEQ multiplex PCR, while TCRdb's copy carries only in-frame clones and drops some. The sample holds approximately 4,600 clones, more than 55% seen once. Specimen: lymphocytes from the gut lamina propria. The receptors stem from a woman aged 35 to 49. Both conserved end residues are part of each CDR3. A D gene is named only where the DNA matches it firmly. Clone size is not always given. Where it is, it says once, few, many or a class for expanded clones.

-	TRBV7-9	TRBJ2-5	16	-	CASSLDETGRQETQYF	TGTGCCAGCAGCTTAGACGAGACAGGCCGACAAGAGACCCAGTACTTC
TRBD2	TRBV5-1	TRBJ2-7	14	-	CASSPGTSRHEQYF	TGCGCCAGCAGCCCCGGGACTAGTCGCCACGAGCAGTACTTC
-	TRBV27	TRBJ1-1	13	-	CASREVLNTEAFF	TGTGCCAGCAGAGAGGTCTTGAACACTGAAGCTTTCTTT
-	TRBV2	TRBJ2-1	13	-	CASSIGWGDEQFF	TGTGCCAGCAGTATCGGTTGGGGGGATGAGCAGTTCTTC
-	TRBV15	TRBJ2-3	19	-	CATSRAGGRGGSSTDTQYF	TGTGCCACCAGCAGGGCAGGGGGGAGAGGCGGGTCGAGCACAGATACGCAGTATTTT
TRBD2	TRBV7-9	TRBJ2-1	16	-	CASSSWTSSLCNEQFF	TGTGCCAGCAGCTCATGGACTAGCTCCCTGTGCAATGAGCAGTTCTTC
-	TRBV2	TRBJ2-3	13	once	CASRQRVTDTQYF	TGTGCCAGCAGGCAGCGGGTCACAGATACGCAGTATTTT
-	TRBV20-1	TRBJ1-2	11	-	CSATFLLGYTF	TGCAGTGCCACTTTCCTCTTGGGCTACACCTTC
TRBD2	TRBV7-2	TRBJ2-1	15	-	CASSRTSGPYNEQFF	TGTGCCAGCAGCCGGACTAGCGGGCCGTACAATGAGCAGTTCTTC
TRBD1	TRBV27	TRBJ1-1	15	-	CASSPLDRGLTEAFF	TGTGCCAGCAGCCCCCTTGACAGGGGGCTCACTGAAGCTTTCTTT